This TCR beta chain was recovered during a study of graft-versus-host responses after intestinal transplantation. For the study at large: Each recipient received a multivisceral, liver-intestinal, or isolated intestinal graft. All recipients were given anti-thymocyte globulin induction, and tacrolimus and steroids were then administered for around three years. Study-level points and caveats: In patients with graft-donor T cell macrochimerism, allograft graft-versus-host to host-versus-graft clonal ratios were high. Researchers found GvH clones in recipient marrow, and some showed up first in ileum or blood.

Germline-derived CDR1 and CDR2 are LNHDA and SQIVND (reference sequence). Trimming shortened V by 10 bases and J by 4 bases, and 13 bases separated the two germline ends. The CDR3 is made up of 12 amino acids. TCRdb keeps only in-frame clones here, not all; method: immunoSEQ multiplex PCR. The sample carries over 65,000 clones, around 93% recorded once. This clone was counted once. Its cognate antigen is unknown. The clonotype comes from a human donor who was the organ donor for an intestinal transplant. The chain is built from TRBV19 and TRBJ1-1; no clear D. The sample was unstimulated CD8+ T cells sorted from spleen or lymph node cells, taken before transplant. Here the CDR3 reads CATTRGSTEAFF. CDR3 bases: TGTGCCACTACTCGAGGGTCCACTGAAGCTTTCTTT.